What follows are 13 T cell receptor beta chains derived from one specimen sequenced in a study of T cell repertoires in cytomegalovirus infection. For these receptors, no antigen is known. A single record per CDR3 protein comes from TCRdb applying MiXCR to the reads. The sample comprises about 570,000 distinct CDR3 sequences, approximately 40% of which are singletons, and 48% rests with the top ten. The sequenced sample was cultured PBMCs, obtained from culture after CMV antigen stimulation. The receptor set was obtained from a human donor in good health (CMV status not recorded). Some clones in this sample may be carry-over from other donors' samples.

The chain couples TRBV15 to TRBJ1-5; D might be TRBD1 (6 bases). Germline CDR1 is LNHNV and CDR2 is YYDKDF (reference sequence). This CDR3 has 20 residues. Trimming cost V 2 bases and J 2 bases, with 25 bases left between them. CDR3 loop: CATSRSQGMSNRGGNQPQHF. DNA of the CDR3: TGTGCCACCAGCAGATCCCAGGGGATGTCAAATCGTGGGGGCAATCAGCCCCAGCATTTT.

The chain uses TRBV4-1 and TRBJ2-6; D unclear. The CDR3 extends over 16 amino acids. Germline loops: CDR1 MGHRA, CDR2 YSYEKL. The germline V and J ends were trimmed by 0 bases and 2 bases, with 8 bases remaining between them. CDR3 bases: TGCGCCAGCAGCCAAGATACGGTACCTGGGGCCAACGTCCTGACTTTC. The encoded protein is CASSQDTVPGANVLTF.

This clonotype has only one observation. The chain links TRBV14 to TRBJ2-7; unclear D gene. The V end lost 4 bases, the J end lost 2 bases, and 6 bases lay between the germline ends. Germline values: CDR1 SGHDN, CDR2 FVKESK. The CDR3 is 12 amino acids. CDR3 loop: CASSPKPYEQYF. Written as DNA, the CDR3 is TGTGCCAGCAGCCCCAAACCCTACGAGCAGTACTTC.

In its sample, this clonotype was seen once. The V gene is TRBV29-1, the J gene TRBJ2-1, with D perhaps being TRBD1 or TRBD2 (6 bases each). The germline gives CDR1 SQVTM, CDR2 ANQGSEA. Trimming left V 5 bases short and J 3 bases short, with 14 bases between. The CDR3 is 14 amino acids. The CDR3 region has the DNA TGCAGCGTTCGGCTTGGGGGGCTCTACAATGAGCAGTTCTTC. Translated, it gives CSVRLGGLYNEQFF.

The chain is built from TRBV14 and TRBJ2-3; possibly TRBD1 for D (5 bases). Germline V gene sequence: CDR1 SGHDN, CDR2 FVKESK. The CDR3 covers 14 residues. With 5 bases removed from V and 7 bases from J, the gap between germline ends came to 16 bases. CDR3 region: CASSKFRVANTQYF. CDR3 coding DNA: TGTGCCAGCAGCAAATTCAGGGTGGCAAATACGCAGTATTTT.

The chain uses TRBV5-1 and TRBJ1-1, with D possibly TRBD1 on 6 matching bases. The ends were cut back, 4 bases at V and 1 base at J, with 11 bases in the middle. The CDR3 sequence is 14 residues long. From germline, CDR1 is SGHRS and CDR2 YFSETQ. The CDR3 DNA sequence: TGCGCCAGCAGCGAAGGACAGACGAACACTGAAGCTTTCTTT. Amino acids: CASSEGQTNTEAFF.

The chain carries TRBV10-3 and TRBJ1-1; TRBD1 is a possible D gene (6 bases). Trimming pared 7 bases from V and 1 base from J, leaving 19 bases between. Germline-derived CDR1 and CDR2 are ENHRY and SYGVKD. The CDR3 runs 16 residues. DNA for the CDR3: TGTGCCATCACCGGAAGAAGAGGGGGGACGAACACTGAAGCTTTCTTT. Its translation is CAITGRRGGTNTEAFF.

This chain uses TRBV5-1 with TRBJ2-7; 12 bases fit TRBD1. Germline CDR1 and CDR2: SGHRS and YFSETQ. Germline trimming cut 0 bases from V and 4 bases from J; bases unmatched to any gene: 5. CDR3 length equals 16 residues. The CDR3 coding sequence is TGCGCCAGCAGCTTGGAGACGGGACAGGGGGCTTACGAGCAGTACTTC. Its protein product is CASSLETGQGAYEQYF. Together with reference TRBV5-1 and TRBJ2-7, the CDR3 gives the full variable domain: KAGVTQTPRYLIKTRGQQVTLSCSPISGHRSVSWYQQTPGQGLQFLFEYFSETQRNKGNFPGRFSGRQFSNSRSEMNVSTLELGDSALYLCASSLETGQGAYEQYFGPGTRLTVT.

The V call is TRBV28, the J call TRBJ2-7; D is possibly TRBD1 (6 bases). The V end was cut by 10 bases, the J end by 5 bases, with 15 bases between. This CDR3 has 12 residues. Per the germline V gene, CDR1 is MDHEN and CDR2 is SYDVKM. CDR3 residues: CATAGAPHEQYF. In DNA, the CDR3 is TGTGCCACCGCAGGGGCCCCCCACGAGCAGTACTTC.

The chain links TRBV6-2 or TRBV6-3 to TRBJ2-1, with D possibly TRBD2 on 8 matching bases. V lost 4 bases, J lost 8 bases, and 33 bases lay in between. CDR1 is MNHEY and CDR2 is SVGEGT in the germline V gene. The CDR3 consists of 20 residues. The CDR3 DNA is TGTGCCAGCAGTTTTCCAATTCGGGACAGAGGGACTAGGCGGTTCCATGAGCAGTTCTTC. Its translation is CASSFPIRDRGTRRFHEQFF.

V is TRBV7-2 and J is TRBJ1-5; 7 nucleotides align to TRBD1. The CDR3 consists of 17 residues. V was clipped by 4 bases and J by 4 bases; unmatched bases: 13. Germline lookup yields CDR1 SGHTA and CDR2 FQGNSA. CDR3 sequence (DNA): TGTGCCAGCAGCTCGTCTGACAGGGTTTTTGGTAATCAGCCCCAGCATTTT. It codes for CASSSSDRVFGNQPQHF.

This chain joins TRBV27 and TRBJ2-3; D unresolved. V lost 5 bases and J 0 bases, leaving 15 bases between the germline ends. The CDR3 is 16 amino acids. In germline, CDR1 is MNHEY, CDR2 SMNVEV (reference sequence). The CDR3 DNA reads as TGTGCCAGCAGTACAGAATGGCTGAGGAGCACAGATACGCAGTATTTT. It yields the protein CASSTEWLRSTDTQYF.

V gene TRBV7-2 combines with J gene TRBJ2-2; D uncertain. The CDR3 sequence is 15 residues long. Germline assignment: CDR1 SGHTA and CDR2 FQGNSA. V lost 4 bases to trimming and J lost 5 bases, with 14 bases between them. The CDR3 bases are TGTGCCAGCAGCTGGAACGCCTTGGGGACCGGGGAGCTGTTTTTT. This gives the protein CASSWNALGTGELFF.